The entry below gives a single TCR beta chain sequence along with its context. The data belong to a study of blood T cell repertoires in COVID-19. About the research overall: Specimens from acute and convalescent COVID-19 originated in the United States, Italy and Spain. Sample material is recorded as cDNA or gDNA derived from T cells, B-cell-depleted T cells, or PBMCs.

The CDR3 loop spans 14 amino acids. CDR1 and CDR2 from the germline V gene are SGHNT and YENEEA. With V trimmed by 5 bases and J by 6 bases, 7 bases remained unmatched. In the source study's methods: Counts of nucleated cells, estimated from reference gene primer amplification, were obtained. Data came from immunoSEQ multiplex PCR; TCRdb stores just in-frame clones and leaves some out. From that table come the V and J calls and clone size; the DNA was used to work out D and trimming. Of under 250,000 clones listed, about 84% are singletons. Material for sequencing was peripheral blood. The TCR originated in a woman older than 75 with acute or convalescent COVID-19. The rearrangement joins TRBV11-3 to TRBJ1-1; 9 bases agree with TRBD1. CDR3 sequence: CASSPGTGSAEAFF. The CDR3 DNA reads as TGTGCCAGCAGCCCCGGGACAGGGAGTGCTGAAGCTTTCTTT.